This is a list of T cell receptor beta chains from one sample in a study of CD8+CD57+ T cells in acquired aplastic anemia. Each CDR3 protein gets one entry after TCRdb re-called the reads with MiXCR. Among roughly 240,000 distinct CDR3 sequences listed, 47% were seen once. Sequencing input: sorted CD4+, CD8+, or CD8+CD57+ T cells (not recorded which) from PBMCs. The receptors derive from a human donor with aplastic anemia. CDR3s leave out the opening cysteine and the closing phenylalanine or tryptophan.

V gene,CDR3 protein
TRBV7-6,ASSAAGVQDTEAF
TRBV19,ASSILQGGGEQY
TRBV7-9,ASSQGLASSYEQY
TRBV20-1,SVPQTGVAYEQY
TRBV28,ASSFPWGSYEQY
TRBV5-5,ASSLGSVTWRNTIY
TRBV7-9,ASMGPESYEQY
TRBV4-2,ASSQEKEGDEQY
TRBV12-5,ASGLASRLAGNNEQF
TRBV24-1,ATRGGHSAGELF
TRBV20-1,SAREGGASYNEQF
TRBV6-1,ASSEGPYSYSNQPQH
TRBV15,ATSGRQGRGYT
TRBV5-5,ASSWSLRSLDEQY
TRBV7-8,ASSLDRVLRATEAF
TRBV7-9,ASSFSAGTYNEQF
TRBV20-1,SARGGLAGWETQY
TRBV20-1,SATSGDHGEQF
TRBV20-1,SAAPGPRVETQY
TRBV5-1,ASLRGQTNLQETQY
TRBV6-1,ASSEGTGGYNEQF
TRBV9,ASSPAGTGELF
TRBV10-3,ASSFQGAGDTQY
TRBV10-2,ASSESRGEWYEQY
TRBV28,ASSSGRYSNQPQH
TRBV6-2/TRBV6-3,ASSEGTSELNEQF
TRBV5-6,ASSLRSGRDSPLH
TRBV20-1,SASTGKGSPLH
TRBV6-4,ASSDSPEHQPQH
TRBV12-3/TRBV12-4,ASSYTSGGFYGQY
TRBV6-2/TRBV6-3,ASRGAGNTIY
TRBV7-8,ASSFFPSQETQY
TRBV9,ASSVMDGGSGNTIY
TRBV15,ATSRGQETYEQY
TRBV30,ASREGSEQY
TRBV27,ASSLGDGAYEQY
TRBV9,ASSVVPQGLRGREGLDTQY
TRBV7-9,ASSFRGGGGTEAF
TRBV7-3,ASSSGNYGYT
TRBV24-1,ATSLSPPSDEQY
TRBV10-2,ASSTGGNQPQR
TRBV7-9,ASSLIGTQSSYEQY
TRBV14,ASSHPGGDNYGYT
TRBV6-6,ASRKDRP
TRBV6-1,ASSESGTENSPLH
TRBV7-9,ASSLPGGRYNEQF
TRBV2,ASSDGGPGGQPQH
TRBV2,ASSWLGQGREKLF
TRBV4-1,ASSQSPGQINYGYT
TRBV7-8,ASSLLPRGQTYEQY
TRBV6-2/TRBV6-3,ASSGGQATDTQY
TRBV2,ASITQDRETGNT